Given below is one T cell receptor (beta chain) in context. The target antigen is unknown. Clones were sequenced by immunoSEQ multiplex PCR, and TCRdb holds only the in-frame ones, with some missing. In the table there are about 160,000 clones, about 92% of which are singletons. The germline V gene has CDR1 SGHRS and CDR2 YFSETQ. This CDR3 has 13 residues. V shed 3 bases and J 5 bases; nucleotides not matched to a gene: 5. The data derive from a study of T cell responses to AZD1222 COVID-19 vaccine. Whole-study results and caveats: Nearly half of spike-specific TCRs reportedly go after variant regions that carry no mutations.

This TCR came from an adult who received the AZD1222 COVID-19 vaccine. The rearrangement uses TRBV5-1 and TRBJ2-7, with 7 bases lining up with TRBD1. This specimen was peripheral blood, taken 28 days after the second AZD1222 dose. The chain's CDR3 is CASSSDRVDEQYF. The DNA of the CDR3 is TGCGCCAGCAGCTCCGACAGGGTCGACGAGCAGTACTTC.